This paragraph covers one TCR beta chain sequence. Its antigen has not been determined. Within one base of it there is no much larger clone, and no base qualities were kept. The time point label, read with the paper, signifies: about 28 days (+/-7) after the second vaccine dose. AZD1222 recipients whose second dose came at about 4 weeks and those whose second dose came at about 12 weeks were combined into one group, since spike-specific TCR depth and breadth did not differ between the two schedules. The vaccinee samples were drawn from two UK trials, COV001 and COV002, one of which was a single-blind randomized controlled phase 2/3 trial testing AZD1222 (ChAdOx1 nCoV-19) in healthy adults. For TCRbeta chain sequencing, PBMC samples from trial participants were taken at day 0 and at day 28 after the second dose. The CDR3 has 14 amino acids, counting the end cysteine and phenylalanine. Left in the record is the CDR3 DNA by itself, 42 bases read in frame from the first base. A distance of 20 bases separates the germline ends of V and J, which lose 7 bases and 10 bases respectively. CDR1 and CDR2 are drawn from the germline V gene: SGHTA, FQGNSA.

This record comes from a study of T cell responses to AZD1222 COVID-19 vaccine (dated by TCRdb to the early 2020s). With regard to the full study: TCR sequencing covered about 230 trial participants: 207 given two doses of AZD1222 and 26 given two doses of MenACWY control vaccine. Trial participants were enrolled by age into subgroups of 18-55, 56-69 and 70-plus years, and about 150, 27 and 61 TCR-sequenced participants, respectively, were included in these subgroups. General conclusions and limits of the study: Participants were mostly white British, with more females than males. The authors suggested clonal diversity may have been underestimated. The 56-69-year group was small, and its depth increase did not reach significance, likely because of low power. After two AZD1222 doses, spike-specific TCR breadth and depth were significantly higher than at day 0 and than in MenACWY recipients. No day 14 peak-response samples were available, so repertoires were characterized only after the peak T cell response. Reportedly, close to half of the unique spike-specific TCRs recognized epitopes lying outside the regions that are mutated in the B.1.351 and B.1.1.7 variants. The whole spike protein was spanned by vaccine-associated CD4 TCRs, and dominant responses were seen in regions 160-218 and 743-854. Only five or six AZD1222 recipients were SARS-CoV-2 seropositive at baseline, limiting conclusions about previously exposed vaccinees.

The CDR3 regions of human TCRbeta chains were analyzed by immunosequencing. The authors' analysis ran thus. Repertoire TCRs were matched against a reference library of SARS-CoV-2-specific TCRs generated with the MIRA antigen-specificity platform. Breadth was defined as the fraction of unique TCRs that were SARS-CoV-2-associated, and depth was defined as the fraction of total T cells that were SARS-CoV-2-associated. Using the MIRA data, each spike-specific TCR was mapped to the spike region that the TCR reacts to and placed in a CD4 or CD8 class. Log10-transformed breadth and depth values were compared by one-way ANOVA with Sidak's multiple comparisons tests. TCRdb provides this immuneACCESS table in a form limited to in-frame rearrangements. Some clones are lacking; in checked studies, under half of them reflect an unresolved V gene, and why the rest are absent is not known. The V and J calls and clone size come from that table; D and trimming were worked out from the DNA. This sample is represented by more than 150,000 clones; 88% of them were singletons. The ten largest clonotypes hold roughly 27% of the sample.

The source is an adult who received the AZD1222 COVID-19 vaccine. The chain is made from TRBV7-2 and TRBJ2-1; the D region may be TRBD1 or TRBD2, each matching 5 bases equally. The sample in question was peripheral blood, obtained 28 days after the second AZD1222 dose. The DNA sequence is TGTGCCAGCACCTTCAGCGTTGAGGGGCCCGAGCAGTTCTTC. It translates as CASTFSVEGPEQFF. Outside the CDR3, residues come from the reference TRBV7-2 and TRBJ2-1 proteins, so the full variable domain is: GAGVSQSPSNKVTEKGKDVELRCDPISGHTALYWYRQSLGQGLEFLIYFQGNSAPDKSGLPSDRFSAERTGGSVSTLTIQRTQQEDSAVYLCASTFSVEGPEQFFGPGTRLTVL.